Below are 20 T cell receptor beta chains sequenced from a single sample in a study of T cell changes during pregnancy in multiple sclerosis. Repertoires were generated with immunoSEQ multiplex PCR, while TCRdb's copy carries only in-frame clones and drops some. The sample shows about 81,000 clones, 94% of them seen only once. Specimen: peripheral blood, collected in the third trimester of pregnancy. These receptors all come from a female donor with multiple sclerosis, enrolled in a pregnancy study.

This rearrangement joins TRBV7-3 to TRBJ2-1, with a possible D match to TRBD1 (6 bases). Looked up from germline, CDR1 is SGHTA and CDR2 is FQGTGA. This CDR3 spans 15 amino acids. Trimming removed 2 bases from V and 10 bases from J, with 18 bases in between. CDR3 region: CASSLEGGRVGEQFF. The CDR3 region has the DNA TGTGCCAGCAGCTTAGAAGGGGGTAGGGTCGGGGAGCAGTTCTTC.

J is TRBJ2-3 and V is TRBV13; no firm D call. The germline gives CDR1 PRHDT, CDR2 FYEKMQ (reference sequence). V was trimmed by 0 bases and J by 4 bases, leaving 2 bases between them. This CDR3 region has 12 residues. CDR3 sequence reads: CASSLGADTQYF. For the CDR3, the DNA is TGTGCCAGCAGCTTAGGCGCAGATACGCAGTATTTT.

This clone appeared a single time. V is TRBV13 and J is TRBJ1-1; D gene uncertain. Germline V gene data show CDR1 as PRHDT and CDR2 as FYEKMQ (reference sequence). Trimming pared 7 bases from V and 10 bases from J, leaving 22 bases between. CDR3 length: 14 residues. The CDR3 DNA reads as TGTGCCAGCACCACGGCAGGTGTTGGTCTCTCAGCTTTCTTT. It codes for CASTTAGVGLSAFF. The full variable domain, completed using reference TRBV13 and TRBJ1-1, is AAGVIQSPRHLIKEKRETATLKCYPIPRHDTVYWYQQGPGQDPQFLISFYEKMQSDKGSIPDRFSAQQFSDYHSELNMSSLELGDSALYFCASTTAGVGLSAFFGQGTRLTVV.

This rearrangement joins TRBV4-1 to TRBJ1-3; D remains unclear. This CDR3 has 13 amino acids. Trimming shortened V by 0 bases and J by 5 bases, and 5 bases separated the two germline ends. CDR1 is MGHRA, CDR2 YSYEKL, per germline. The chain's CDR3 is CASSQDLRNTIYF. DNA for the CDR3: TGCGCCAGCAGCCAAGATCTAAGAAACACCATATATTTT.

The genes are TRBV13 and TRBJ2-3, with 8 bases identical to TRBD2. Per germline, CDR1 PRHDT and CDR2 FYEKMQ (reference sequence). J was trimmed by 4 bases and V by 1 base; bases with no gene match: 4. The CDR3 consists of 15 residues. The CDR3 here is CASSLVLAVADTQYF. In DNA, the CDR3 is TGTGCCAGCAGCTTAGTACTAGCGGTCGCAGATACGCAGTATTTT.

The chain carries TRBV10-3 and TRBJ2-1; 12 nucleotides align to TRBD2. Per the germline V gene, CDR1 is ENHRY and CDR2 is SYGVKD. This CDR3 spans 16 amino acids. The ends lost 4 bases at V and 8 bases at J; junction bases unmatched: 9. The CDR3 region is CAISGLLAGGSDEQFF. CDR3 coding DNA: TGTGCCATCAGTGGCCTCCTAGCGGGGGGGAGCGATGAGCAGTTCTTC.

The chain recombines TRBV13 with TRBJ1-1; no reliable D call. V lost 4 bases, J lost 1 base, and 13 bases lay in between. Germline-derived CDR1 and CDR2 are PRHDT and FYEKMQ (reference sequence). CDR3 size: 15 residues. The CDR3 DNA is TGTGCCAGCAGCTCGGGAGGTGGGAGGAACACTGAAGCTTTCTTT. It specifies CASSSGGGRNTEAFF.

The CDR3 loop reads CASSYGPSLGYTF. The DNA of the CDR3 is TGTGCCAGCAGTTACGGCCCGTCCCTCGGCTACACCTTC. The V call is TRBV6-5, the J call TRBJ1-2, with D unresolved. Trimming stripped 2 bases from V and 8 bases from J, with 12 bases between. The V gene's germline CDR1 is MNHEY and CDR2 SVGAGI. There are 13 residues in the CDR3.

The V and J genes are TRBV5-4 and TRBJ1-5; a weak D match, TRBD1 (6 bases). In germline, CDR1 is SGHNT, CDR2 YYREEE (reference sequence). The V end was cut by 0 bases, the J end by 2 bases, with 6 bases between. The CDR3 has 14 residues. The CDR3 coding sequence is TGTGCCAGCAGCTTGGGGACAGGCAATCAGCCCCAGCATTTT. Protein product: CASSLGTGNQPQHF.

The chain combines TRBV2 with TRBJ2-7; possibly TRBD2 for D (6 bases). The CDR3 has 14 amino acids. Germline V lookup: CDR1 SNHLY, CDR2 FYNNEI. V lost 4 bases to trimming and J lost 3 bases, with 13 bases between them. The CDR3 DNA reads TGTGCCAGCAGTGTGAATTTGGGAGGCTACGAGCAGTACTTC. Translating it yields CASSVNLGGYEQYF.

The chain's CDR3 is CASRPGQGATYEQYF. The CDR3 DNA is TGTGCCAGCAGACCGGGACAGGGGGCCACCTACGAGCAGTACTTC. This chain connects TRBV27 to TRBJ2-7; 12 positions match TRBD1. Looked up from germline, CDR1 is MNHEY and CDR2 is SMNVEV (reference sequence). Germline trimming cut 6 bases from V and 2 bases from J; bases unmatched to any gene: 5. This CDR3 region has 15 residues.

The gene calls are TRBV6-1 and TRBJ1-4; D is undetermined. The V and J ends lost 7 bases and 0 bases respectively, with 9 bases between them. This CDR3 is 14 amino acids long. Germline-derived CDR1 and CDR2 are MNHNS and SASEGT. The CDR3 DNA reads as TGTGCCAGCACGAGTGACTCAACTAATGAAAAACTGTTTTTT. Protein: CASTSDSTNEKLFF.

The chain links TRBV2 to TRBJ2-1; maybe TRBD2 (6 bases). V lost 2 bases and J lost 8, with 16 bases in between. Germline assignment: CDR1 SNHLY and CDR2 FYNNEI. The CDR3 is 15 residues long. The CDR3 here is CASSEISTGVDEQFF. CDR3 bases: TGTGCCAGCAGTGAAATATCCACGGGGGTGGATGAGCAGTTCTTC.

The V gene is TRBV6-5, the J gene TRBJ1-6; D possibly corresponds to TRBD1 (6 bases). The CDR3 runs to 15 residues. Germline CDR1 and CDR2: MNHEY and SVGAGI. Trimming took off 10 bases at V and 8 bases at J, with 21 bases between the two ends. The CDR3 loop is CATCTGSRVHSPLHF. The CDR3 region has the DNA TGTGCCACCTGTACAGGGTCTCGGGTCCATTCACCCCTCCACTTT.

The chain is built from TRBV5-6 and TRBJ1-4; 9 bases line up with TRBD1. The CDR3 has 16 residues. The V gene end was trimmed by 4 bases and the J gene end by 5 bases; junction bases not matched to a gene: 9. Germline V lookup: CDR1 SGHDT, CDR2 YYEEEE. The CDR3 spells CASSRPEDRGNEKLFF. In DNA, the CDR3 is TGTGCCAGCAGCCGTCCCGAGGACAGGGGCAATGAAAAACTGTTTTTT.

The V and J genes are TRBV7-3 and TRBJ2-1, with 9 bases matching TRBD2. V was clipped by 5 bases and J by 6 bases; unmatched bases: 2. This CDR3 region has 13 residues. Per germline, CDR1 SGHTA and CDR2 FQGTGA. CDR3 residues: CASSLSGGNEQFF. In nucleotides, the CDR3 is TGTGCCAGCAGCCTTAGCGGGGGCAATGAGCAGTTCTTC.

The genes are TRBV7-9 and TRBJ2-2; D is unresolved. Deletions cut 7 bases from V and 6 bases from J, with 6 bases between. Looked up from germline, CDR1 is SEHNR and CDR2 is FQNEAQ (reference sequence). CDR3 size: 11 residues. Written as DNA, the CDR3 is TGTGCCAGCATAACAGCCGGGGAGCTGTTTTTT. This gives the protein CASITAGELFF.

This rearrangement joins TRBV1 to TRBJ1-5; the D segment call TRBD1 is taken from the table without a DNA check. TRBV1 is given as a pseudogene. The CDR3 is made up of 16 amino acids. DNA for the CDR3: TGCACCAGCAGCCAAGTCCCCAGAAATAGCAATCAGCCCCAGCATTTT. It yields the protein CTSSQVPRNSNQPQHF.

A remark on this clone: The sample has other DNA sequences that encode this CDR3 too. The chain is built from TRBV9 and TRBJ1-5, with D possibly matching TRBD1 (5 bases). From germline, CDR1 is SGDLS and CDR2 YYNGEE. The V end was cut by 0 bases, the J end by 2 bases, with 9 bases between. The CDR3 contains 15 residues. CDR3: CASSVGTGGNQPQHF. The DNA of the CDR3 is TGTGCCAGCAGCGTAGGTACAGGAGGCAATCAGCCCCAGCATTTT.

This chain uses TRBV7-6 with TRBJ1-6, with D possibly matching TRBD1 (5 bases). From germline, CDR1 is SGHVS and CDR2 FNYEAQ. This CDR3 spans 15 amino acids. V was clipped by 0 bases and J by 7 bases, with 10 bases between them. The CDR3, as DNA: TGTGCCAGCAGCTTAGCGCCAGGGTCCAATTCACCCCTCCACTTT. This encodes CASSLAPGSNSPLHF. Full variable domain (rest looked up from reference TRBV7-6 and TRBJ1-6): GAGVSQSPRYKVTKRGQDVALRCDPISGHVSLYWYRQALGQGPEFLTYFNYEAQQDKSGLPNDRFSAERPEGSISTLTIQRTEQRDSAMYRCASSLAPGSNSPLHFGNGTRLTVT.